This T cell receptor beta chain was sequenced for a study of metastatic and nonmetastatic thyroid tumors. Study context: A comparison of repertoires was made across blood and tumor or nodule tissue from malignant and benign thyroid patients. Study-level results: Significantly greater TCR beta diversity was reportedly found in malignant thyroid tumors than in benign nodules (in blood and tumor).

All patients were untreated before thyroid surgery. CDR1 and CDR2 (germline): SGDLS, YYNGEE. CDR3 size: 16 residues. Germline trimming cut 4 bases from V and 15 bases from J; bases unmatched to any gene: 19. With regard to this clone: Its antigen is undetermined.

How the authors handled the data: It was from CDR3 differences across clinicopathological groups that a distant-metastasis classifier for papillary thyroid cancer was built. TCRdb reprocessed the PCR reads via MiXCR. The V and J calls were not made by the authors but by TCRdb's processing. The sample yields about 35,000 clones, 25% to 35% seen once. Specimen: blood. This receptor was obtained from a female donor with papillary thyroid cancer or a benign thyroid nodule (not recorded which). Some clones in this sample may be carry-over from other donors' samples. The chain uses TRBV9 and TRBJ2-1, with 10 nucleotides matching TRBD2. The CDR3 nucleotides read TGTGCCAGCAGCTCGACCCTGGGGGGAAGCGGGAGGGGTCTGTTCTTC. This encodes CASSSTLGGSGRGLFF.